This passage covers 19 T cell receptor beta chains from one sample sequenced in a study of blood T cell repertoires in COVID-19. Sequencing used immunoSEQ multiplex PCR; TCRdb keeps in-frame clones, though not all of them. The repertoire consists of about 210,000 clones, with around 89% occurring once and the leading ten covering 4% to 6%. The specimen sequenced was peripheral blood. Source of these receptors: a woman between 40 and 50 years old with acute or convalescent COVID-19.

Notes on this clone: An end of the junction does not agree with germline; a read error may underlie this. The V call is TRBV7-6, the J call TRBJ1-3; 10 nucleotides align to TRBD1. Germline lookup yields CDR1 SGHVS and CDR2 FNYEAQ. This CDR3 contains 16 residues. The CDR3 region is CATSGDRGFSGNTIYF. CDR3 sequence (DNA): TGTGCCACCAGCGGGGACAGGGGCTTCTCTGGAAACACCATATATTTT. The full variable domain, completed using reference TRBV7-6 and TRBJ1-3, is GAGVSQSPRYKVTKRGQDVALRCDPISGHVSLYWYRQALGQGPEFLTYFNYEAQQDKSGLPNDRFSAERPEGSISTLTIQRTEQRDSAMYRCATSGDRGFSGNTIYFGEGSWLTVV.

This sequence joins TRBV10-1 and TRBJ2-5; 16 nucleotides match TRBD2. CDR3 length: 17 residues. With 5 bases clipped from V and 5 bases from J, the junction kept 8 bases outside the gene matches. CDR1 is WNHNN, CDR2 SYGVQD, per germline (reference sequence). As DNA, the CDR3 is TGCGCCAGCAGTCCCGGGACTAGCGGGGGGGCGGGCGAGACCCAGTACTTC. Its translation: CASSPGTSGGAGETQYF.

The chain carries TRBV5-1 and TRBJ2-1; weak D call: TRBD2 (7 bases). This CDR3 comprises 16 residues. Trimming cost V 6 bases and J 1 base, with 17 bases left between them. CDR1 and CDR2 (germline): SGHRS, YFSETQ. Written as DNA, the CDR3 is TGCGCCAGCACCTGGAAGGGGGGGGAGTCCTACAATGAGCAGTTCTTC. Encoded protein: CASTWKGGESYNEQFF.

The rearrangement uses TRBV9 and TRBJ1-3, with 8 nucleotides matching TRBD1. V lost 0 bases, J lost 2 bases, and 7 bases stayed unmatched. CDR3 length equals 17 residues. Germline CDR1 reads SGDLS; CDR2 reads YYNGEE. The CDR3 sequence is CASSVVPWTGTGNTIYF. In DNA form, the CDR3 reads TGTGCCAGCAGCGTAGTACCTTGGACAGGGACTGGAAACACCATATATTTT.

V gene TRBV30 combines with J gene TRBJ1-3; TRBD1 is a possible D gene (5 bases). Germline V gene sequence: CDR1 GTSNPN, CDR2 SVGIG (reference sequence). Between the trimmed V and J ends, which lost 6 bases and 4 bases, there was a span of 13 bases. The CDR3 loop spans 13 amino acids. In DNA, the CDR3 is TGTGCCTGTGACCAGGGTCCCGGAAACACCATATATTTT. The encoded protein is CACDQGPGNTIYF.

This clone was picked up one time. The chain employs TRBV10-3 and TRBJ1-1; a possible D gene is TRBD1 (6 bases). The CDR3 has 12 amino acids. With 10 bases removed from V and 4 bases from J, the gap between germline ends came to 13 bases. The germline gives CDR1 ENHRY, CDR2 SYGVKD. In DNA, the CDR3 is TGTGCCACAAGGGGGTTGGGCACTGAAGCTTTCTTT. This codes for CATRGLGTEAFF.

V usage is TRBV5-1 and J usage is TRBJ2-2; a weak D match, TRBD2 (6 bases). The V end was cut by 0 bases, the J end by 0 bases, with 12 bases between. The CDR3 has 17 amino acids. CDR1 SGHRS and CDR2 YFSETQ come from the germline V gene. In nucleotides, the CDR3 is TGCGCCAGCAGCTTGGCGGCGGGGAGATCGAACACCGGGGAGCTGTTTTTT. Residues: CASSLAAGRSNTGELFF.

The chain recombines TRBV10-1 with TRBJ2-7; TRBD1 aligns across 9 bases. There are 17 residues in the CDR3. From germline, CDR1 is WNHNN and CDR2 SYGVQD (reference sequence). V was pared by 4 bases and J by 4 bases, with 14 bases of the junction left unmatched. The CDR3 DNA reads TGCGCCAGCAGTGTCTCCCCTACAGGGGGCCAAGGATACGAGCAGTACGTC. It specifies CASSVSPTGGQGYEQYV.

This clone appeared a single time. The CDR3 sequence is CASSSPGGRGRSPLHF. The CDR3 DNA reads as TGTGCCAGCAGTTCTCCGGGGGGTAGGGGGAGGTCACCCCTCCACTTT. The genes are TRBV27 and TRBJ1-6; possibly TRBD1 for D (6 bases). CDR1 and CDR2 from the germline V gene are MNHEY and SMNVEV (reference sequence). Trimming took off 4 bases at V and 10 bases at J, with 20 bases between the two ends. The CDR3 is 16 residues long.

The V call is TRBV5-6, the J call TRBJ2-4, with D uncertain. The ends were cut back, 1 base at V and 13 bases at J, with 12 bases in the middle. The germline V gene has CDR1 SGHDT and CDR2 YYEEEE. The CDR3 is 12 residues long. The CDR3 DNA sequence: TGTGCCAGCAGCTTGTTGCGGCAGAGGCAGTACTTC. Translating it yields CASSLLRQRQYF. Using reference TRBV5-6 and TRBJ2-4 for the parts outside the CDR3, the full variable domain is DAGVTQSPTHLIKTRGQQVTLRCSPKSGHDTVSWYQQALGQGPQFIFQYYEEEERQRGNFPDRFSGHQFPNYSSELNVNALLLGDSALYLCASSLLRQRQYFGAGTRLSVL.

CDR3 coding DNA: TGTGCCAGCAGCCAAGTCGGGGGGCTCAAGGGCTACACCTTC. Its protein product is CASSQVGGLKGYTF. J is TRBJ1-2 and V is TRBV14; possibly TRBD1 for D (6 bases). The CDR3 totals 14 residues. Between the trimmed V and J ends, which lost 1 base and 8 bases, there was a span of 14 bases. The germline V gene encodes CDR1 SGHDN and CDR2 FVKESK.

This sequence joins TRBV20-1 and TRBJ1-1, with D uncertain. Germline V lookup: CDR1 DFQATT, CDR2 SNEGSKA (reference sequence). Trimming removed 6 bases from V and 5 bases from J, with 10 bases in between. The CDR3 contains 11 residues. CDR3 in amino acids: CSALGRTEAFF. The DNA of the CDR3 is TGCAGTGCCCTCGGCAGGACTGAAGCTTTCTTT.

The table lists this clone with a count of one. The chain couples TRBV7-9 to TRBJ1-2; D is unresolved. V was shortened by 4 bases and J by 6 bases, with 9 bases between the two germline ends. The CDR3 has 12 residues. The germline gives CDR1 SEHNR, CDR2 FQNEAQ (reference sequence). DNA for the CDR3: TGTGCCAGCAGCTCCACTTTGGATGGCTACACCTTC. Its protein product is CASSSTLDGYTF.

The V gene is TRBV9, the J gene TRBJ2-6, with 13 bases aligning to TRBD2. The CDR3 has 20 residues. Per germline, CDR1 SGDLS and CDR2 YYNGEE. Trimming took 3 bases from V and 0 from J; bases not matched to a gene: 9. CDR3 DNA sequence: TGTGCCAGCAGCGGGACTAGCGGGGGTCCCCACTCCTCTGGGGCCAACGTCCTGACTTTC. This codes for CASSGTSGGPHSSGANVLTF.

This chain links TRBV27 with TRBJ1-5; tentative D call: TRBD1 (5 bases). Trimming shortened V by 0 bases and J by 4 bases, and 13 bases separated the two germline ends. Germline V CDR1 and CDR2: MNHEY, SMNVEV (reference sequence). This CDR3 is built from 16 residues. DNA of the CDR3: TGTGCCAGCAGTTTATCGTTCAGGGATGGAAATCAGCCCCAGCATTTT. Protein product: CASSLSFRDGNQPQHF.

This sequence joins TRBV7-2 and TRBJ2-5; 7 bases align to TRBD1. Germline V lookup: CDR1 SGHTA, CDR2 FQGNSA. The CDR3 length is 14 residues. J gave up 5 bases and V 5 bases, and 8 bases lay outside the gene matches. The CDR3 reads CASSPNRGRETQYF. The CDR3 DNA follows: TGTGCCAGCAGCCCAAACAGGGGACGGGAGACCCAGTACTTC.

V usage is TRBV7-8 and J usage is TRBJ1-1; D remains ambiguous. Trimming removed 5 bases at V and 5 bases at J, with 24 bases between. Looked up from germline, CDR1 is SGHVS and CDR2 is FQNEAQ. The CDR3 length is 17 residues. The CDR3 coding sequence is TGTGCCAGCAGCCCCAGCCGAGTGTGGGGAGGGAGGACTGAAGCTTTCTTT. This sequence encodes CASSPSRVWGGRTEAFF.

The V gene is TRBV5-1, the J gene TRBJ2-3; 13 positions match TRBD2. Germline assignment: CDR1 SGHRS and CDR2 YFSETQ. J was trimmed by 6 bases and V by 7 bases; bases with no gene match: 5. This CDR3 region has 14 residues. The CDR3 DNA follows: TGCGCCAGCCGCCGGACTAGCGGGGGTGATACGCAGTATTTT. Protein sequence: CASRRTSGGDTQYF.

This chain uses TRBV11-2 with TRBJ2-3; 8 positions match TRBD2. V shed 6 bases, J shed 4 bases, and the junction held 9 bases outside the gene matches. This CDR3 comprises 15 residues. The germline V gene has CDR1 SGHAT and CDR2 FQNNGV. CDR3: CASRPSRGGSDTQYF. CDR3 coding DNA: TGTGCCAGCAGACCCTCTCGGGGGGGGTCAGATACGCAGTATTTT. The entire variable domain, with the rest obtained from reference TRBV11-2 and TRBJ2-3, is as follows: EAGVAQSPRYKIIEKRQSVAFWCNPISGHATLYWYQQILGQGPKLLIQFQNNGVVDDSQLPKDRFSAERLKGVDSTLKIQPAKLEDSAVYLCASRPSRGGSDTQYFGPGTRLTVL.